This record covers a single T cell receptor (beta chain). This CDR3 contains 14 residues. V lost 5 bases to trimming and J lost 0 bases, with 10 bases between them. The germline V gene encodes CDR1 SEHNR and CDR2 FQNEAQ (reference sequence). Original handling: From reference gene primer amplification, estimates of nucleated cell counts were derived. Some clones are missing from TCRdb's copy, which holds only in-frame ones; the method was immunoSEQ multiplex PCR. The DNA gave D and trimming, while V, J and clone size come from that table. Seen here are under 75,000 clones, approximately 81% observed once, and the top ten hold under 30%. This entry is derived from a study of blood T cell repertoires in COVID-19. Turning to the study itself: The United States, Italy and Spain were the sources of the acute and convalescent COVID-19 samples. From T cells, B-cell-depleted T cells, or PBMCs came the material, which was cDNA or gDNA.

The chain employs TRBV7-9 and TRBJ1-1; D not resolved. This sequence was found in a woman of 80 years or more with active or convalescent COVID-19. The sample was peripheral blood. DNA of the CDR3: TGTGCCAGCAGCCGGTATTCGCTGAACACTGAAGCTTTCTTT. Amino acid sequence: CASSRYSLNTEAFF.